The 27 T cell receptor beta chains in this list originate from one sample, sequenced in a study of cytomegalovirus exposure and HLA in healthy donors. Measured with immunoSEQ multiplex PCR; TCRdb has only the in-frame clones, and not every one. The sample records some 76,000 clones, 94% being singletons. Sequencing was carried out using PBMCs. The receptors stem from a woman aged 18 to 35 in good health and CMV-seronegative.

This chain joins TRBV4-3 and TRBJ1-1; D unclear. The germline V and J ends were trimmed by 4 bases and 4 bases, with 13 bases remaining between them. The CDR3 has 14 amino acids. CDR1 is LGHNA and CDR2 is YSLEER in the germline V gene. The CDR3 bases are TGCGCCAGCAGCCGAGACATGTATAGCACTGAAGCTTTCTTT. It specifies CASSRDMYSTEAFF.

This clone was recorded a few times. V and J are TRBV6-1 and TRBJ2-7, with D maybe TRBD1 (6 bases). CDR3 length equals 13 residues. Germline values: CDR1 MNHNS, CDR2 SASEGT. V lost 5 bases and J lost 3, with 11 bases in between. CDR3: CASSRDTVYEQYF. CDR3 DNA sequence: TGTGCCAGCAGTCGGGACACAGTCTACGAGCAGTACTTC.

This sequence joins TRBV29-1 and TRBJ1-4, with D unresolved. The ends were cut back, 7 bases at V and 7 bases at J, with 16 bases in the middle. The CDR3 has 13 amino acids. Germline CDR1 SQVTM, CDR2 ANQGSEA. The CDR3 DNA reads TGCAGCGCCGGTGAACAGCAGCTTGAAAAACTGTTTTTT. It yields the protein CSAGEQQLEKLFF.

The V gene is TRBV2, the J gene TRBJ2-2; a possible D gene is TRBD2 (6 bases). The CDR3 covers 16 residues. The germline CDR1 and CDR2 sequences are SNHLY and FYNNEI. V lost 0 bases and J 4 bases, leaving 12 bases between the germline ends. The CDR3 protein is CASSEALGGGTGELFF. CDR3 nucleotides: TGTGCCAGCAGTGAAGCGCTTGGGGGAGGCACCGGGGAGCTGTTTTTT.

In its sample, this clone was seen once. V and J are TRBV27 and TRBJ1-1, with a tentative D call TRBD1 (5 bases). The germline gives CDR1 MNHEY, CDR2 SMNVEV (reference sequence). This CDR3 spans 14 amino acids. The V gene lost 6 bases and the J gene lost 4 bases, with 15 bases spanning the gap. CDR3 DNA: TGTGCCAGCAGGGCAGGGTTGGTGAGCACTGAAGCTTTCTTT. Translation: CASRAGLVSTEAFF.

The CDR3 loop reads CAISESSSYNSPLHF. CDR3 sequence (DNA): TGTGCCATCAGTGAGTCGAGCTCCTATAATTCACCCCTCCACTTT. The chain joins TRBV10-3 to TRBJ1-6, with D hard to call. The V end lost 0 bases, the J end lost 0 bases, and 3 bases lay between the germline ends. There are 15 residues in the CDR3. CDR1 is ENHRY and CDR2 is SYGVKD in the germline V gene.

The chain is built from TRBV19 and TRBJ1-5, with a possible D match to TRBD1 (5 bases). The V and J ends lost 5 bases and 0 bases respectively, with 11 bases between them. This CDR3 region has 15 residues. Germline lookup yields CDR1 LNHDA and CDR2 SQIVND (reference sequence). The CDR3 DNA sequence: TGTGCCAGTAGTCCCCACAGGCCTAGCAATCAGCCCCAGCATTTT. Protein sequence: CASSPHRPSNQPQHF.

The chain combines TRBV6-6 with TRBJ2-7; D gene unclear. Germline loops: CDR1 MNHNY, CDR2 SVGAGI (reference sequence). Trimming took off 2 bases at V and 5 bases at J, with 4 bases between the two ends. The length of the CDR3 is 11 residues. DNA for the CDR3: TGTGCCAGCAGTTACCTCGACGAGCAGTACTTC. This sequence encodes CASSYLDEQYF.

On this clone: This CDR3 is also generated by other DNA sequences in the sample. V is TRBV7-9 and J is TRBJ2-1; unclear D gene. The V gene's germline CDR1 is SEHNR and CDR2 FQNEAQ (reference sequence). CDR3 length: 12 amino acids. V lost 1 base and J lost 6, with 4 bases in between. CDR3 DNA sequence: TGTGCCAGCAGCTTAGTTAGCAATGAGCAGTTCTTC. Residues: CASSLVSNEQFF.

This chain connects TRBV11-2 to TRBJ2-7; TRBD1 matches at 7 bases. The trim removed 1 base at V and 3 bases at J, leaving 3 bases unmatched. Germline values: CDR1 SGHAT, CDR2 FQNNGV. The CDR3 has 14 residues. The CDR3 DNA follows: TGTGCCAGCAGCTTAGTAAGGGACAGCTACGAGCAGTACTTC. Amino acids: CASSLVRDSYEQYF. The complete variable domain, with remaining parts taken from reference TRBV11-2 and TRBJ2-7, reads EAGVAQSPRYKIIEKRQSVAFWCNPISGHATLYWYQQILGQGPKLLIQFQNNGVVDDSQLPKDRFSAERLKGVDSTLKIQPAKLEDSAVYLCASSLVRDSYEQYFGPGTRLTVT.

The chain recombines TRBV29-1 with TRBJ2-1; D might be TRBD2 (5 bases). V lost 0 bases to trimming and J lost 12 bases, with 12 bases between them. From germline, CDR1 is SQVTM and CDR2 ANQGSEA. CDR3 length: 12 amino acids. The CDR3 sequence: CSVEDGLLTQFF. The CDR3 bases are TGCAGCGTTGAAGATGGACTTCTGACGCAGTTCTTC.

This rearrangement joins TRBV6-1 to TRBJ2-3, with 7 bases identical to TRBD2. Germline V gene lookup returns CDR1 MNHNS and CDR2 SASEGT. The ends lost 4 bases at V and 8 bases at J; junction bases unmatched: 9. The CDR3 contains 14 residues. CDR3 DNA sequence: TGTGCCAGCAGTGTAGAAGCGGGAATCCCTACGCAGTATTTT. The encoded protein is CASSVEAGIPTQYF.

The chain joins TRBV19 to TRBJ2-5; perhaps TRBD1 as D (5 bases). In germline, CDR1 is LNHDA, CDR2 SQIVND (reference sequence). Trimming removed 6 bases from V and 1 base from J, with 12 bases in between. The CDR3 runs to 14 residues. The CDR3 bases are TGTGCCAGTAGGAGGATTGGGGCCCAAGAGACCCAGTACTTC. Amino acid sequence: CASRRIGAQETQYF.

J is TRBJ1-1 and V is TRBV7-2; D remains ambiguous. The germline gives CDR1 SGHTA, CDR2 FQGNSA. The CDR3 runs to 15 residues. V lost 1 base, J lost 0 bases, and 9 bases lay in between. The CDR3 DNA sequence: TGTGCCAGCAGCTTAGTTGCGGGGATGAACACTGAAGCTTTCTTT. Translating gives CASSLVAGMNTEAFF.

J is TRBJ1-1 and V is TRBV7-9, with D unclear. The CDR3 has 13 residues. Germline values: CDR1 SEHNR, CDR2 FQNEAQ (reference sequence). Trimming pared 5 bases from V and 2 bases from J, leaving 9 bases between. CDR3 in DNA: TGTGCCAGCAGCCCCCGTCTTAACACTGAAGCTTTCTTT. Its protein product is CASSPRLNTEAFF.

The genes are TRBV4-3 and TRBJ2-1; 8 bases are shared with TRBD1. CDR1 LGHNA and CDR2 YSLEER come from the germline V gene. Trimming cost V 0 bases and J 8 bases; bases outside gene matches: 6. The CDR3 contains 15 residues. The CDR3 protein is CASSQETGVFHEQFF. As DNA, the CDR3 is TGCGCCAGCAGCCAAGAGACAGGGGTGTTCCATGAGCAGTTCTTC.

This clone was detected only once. The chain employs TRBV19 and TRBJ1-4, with no clear D. This CDR3 spans 16 amino acids. CDR1 is LNHDA and CDR2 is SQIVND in the germline V gene (reference sequence). Trimming stripped 2 bases from V and 3 bases from J, with 13 bases between. In DNA, the CDR3 is TGTGCCAGTAGTATATTCTTACGGGAATCTAATGAAAAACTGTTTTTT. Its protein is CASSIFLRESNEKLFF.

J is TRBJ2-7 and V is TRBV7-6; a weak D match, TRBD1 (5 bases). The CDR3 is made up of 14 amino acids. In germline, CDR1 is SGHVS, CDR2 FNYEAQ. The V end lost 3 bases, the J end lost 4 bases, and 13 bases lay between the germline ends. The CDR3 DNA is TGTGCCAGCAGCTTGGGTGTTGGGGCATACGAGCAGTACTTC. Translation: CASSLGVGAYEQYF.

The CDR3: CATSSLQGQGQKLFF. The CDR3 DNA sequence: TGTGCCACCAGCTCCCTCCAGGGACAGGGGCAAAAACTGTTTTTT. The chain couples TRBV15 to TRBJ1-4, with TRBD1 matching 10 bases. V trimming: 5 bases; J trimming: 9 bases; junction bases outside the gene matches: 9. The CDR3 loop spans 15 amino acids. Per the germline V gene, CDR1 is LNHNV and CDR2 is YYDKDF (reference sequence).

This clone was counted once. The V and J genes are TRBV4-2 and TRBJ1-2; 7 nucleotides agree with TRBD1. The CDR3 sequence is 16 residues long. V lost 3 bases, J lost 1 base, and 8 bases stayed unmatched. From germline, CDR1 is LGHNA and CDR2 YNFKEQ. CDR3 sequence reads: CASSQVDRRNNYGYTF. The CDR3 nucleotides are TGTGCCAGCAGCCAGGTGGACAGGAGAAATAACTATGGCTACACCTTC.

The J gene is TRBJ1-4, the V gene TRBV19; TRBD1 is a possible D gene (6 bases). Germline V gene data show CDR1 as LNHDA and CDR2 as SQIVND (reference sequence). V shed 2 bases and J shed 7 bases, with 14 bases lying between them. The CDR3 extends over 15 amino acids. The CDR3 loop is CASSIRGRGSEKLFF. CDR3 DNA: TGTGCCAGTAGTATAAGGGGCAGGGGAAGTGAAAAACTGTTTTTT.

The V call is TRBV9, the J call TRBJ1-2; 9 bases fit TRBD1. CDR1 and CDR2 from the germline V gene are SGDLS and YYNGEE. The trim removed 1 base at V and 6 bases at J, leaving 7 bases unmatched. CDR3 size: 15 residues. This CDR3 is CASSVSGTGKDGYTF. The CDR3 bases are TGTGCCAGCAGCGTAAGTGGGACAGGGAAAGATGGCTACACCTTC.

This sequence joins TRBV2 and TRBJ2-7, with D perhaps matching TRBD2 (6 bases). With 8 bases removed from V and 1 base from J, the gap between germline ends came to 30 bases. Germline CDR1 SNHLY, CDR2 FYNNEI. The length of the CDR3 is 19 residues. Written as DNA, the CDR3 is TGTGCCAGCTTCACCCCCTGGGGGGAACGGGGCCTCTATTCCTACGAGCAGTACTTC. This codes for CASFTPWGERGLYSYEQYF.

The chain is built from TRBV18 and TRBJ2-3; 8 bases align to TRBD2. The CDR3 extends over 14 amino acids. Trimming removed 3 bases from V and 5 bases from J; junction bases left unmatched: 4. Germline CDR1 KGHSH, CDR2 LQKENI. As DNA, the CDR3 is TGTGCCAGCTCACCCGGACTAGCTGGAGATACGCAGTATTTT. Its translation: CASSPGLAGDTQYF.

This clone was detected once. The V gene is TRBV29-1, the J gene TRBJ2-1; D is possibly TRBD1 (6 bases). Looked up from germline, CDR1 is SQVTM and CDR2 is ANQGSEA. Trimming removed 4 bases at V and 3 bases at J, with 13 bases between. The CDR3 loop spans 14 amino acids. DNA of the CDR3: TGCAGCGTTGCCTTGGGACAAGTCTACAATGAGCAGTTCTTC. This codes for CSVALGQVYNEQFF.

Regarding this clone: At the DNA level, this CDR3 is encoded by other sequences in the same sample as well. The V gene is TRBV6-5, the J gene TRBJ1-3, with TRBD1 as a possible D gene (5 bases). CDR1 MNHEY and CDR2 SVGAGI come from the germline V gene. V was shortened by 2 bases and J by 3 bases, with 11 bases between the two germline ends. This CDR3 has 15 amino acids. CDR3 amino acids: CASSYGGTSGNTIYF. CDR3 coding DNA: TGTGCCAGCAGTTACGGAGGGACGAGTGGAAACACCATATATTTT.

The genes are TRBV7-9 and TRBJ2-3, with 8 bases lining up with TRBD1. In germline, CDR1 is SEHNR, CDR2 FQNEAQ (reference sequence). J was trimmed by 6 bases and V by 5 bases; bases with no gene match: 13. The CDR3 spans 16 residues. CDR3 region: CASSPSSGGAGDTQYF. As DNA, the CDR3 is TGTGCCAGCAGCCCCTCGTCAGGGGGCGCAGGGGATACGCAGTATTTT.